The T cell receptor (beta chain) described here comes from a study of blood T cell repertoires in COVID-19. On the study more broadly: Acute and convalescent COVID-19 samples came from the United States, Italy and Spain. The cDNA or gDNA used as material had been derived from T cells, B-cell-depleted T cells, or PBMCs.

Authors' methods: Quantification of nucleated cells was approximated via reference gene primer amplification. TCRdb's copy holds only in-frame clones and misses some; the assay was immunoSEQ multiplex PCR. The V and J calls and clone size were taken over from that table, and D and trimming were inferred from the DNA. The profile shows fewer than 4,000 clones, more than 70% of them singletons. This CDR3 spans 15 amino acids. CDR1 LNHDA and CDR2 SQIVND come from the germline V gene (reference sequence). With V trimmed by 5 bases and J by 2 bases, 8 bases remained unmatched. The specimen was peripheral blood. The clonotype comes from a human donor in a cohort sampled during active COVID-19. The V call is TRBV19, the J call TRBJ1-2, with 7 bases matching TRBD1. DNA of the CDR3: TGTGCCAGTAGTTTCCTGGACAGGAAGAACTATGGCTACACCTTC. Translation gives CASSFLDRKNYGYTF.